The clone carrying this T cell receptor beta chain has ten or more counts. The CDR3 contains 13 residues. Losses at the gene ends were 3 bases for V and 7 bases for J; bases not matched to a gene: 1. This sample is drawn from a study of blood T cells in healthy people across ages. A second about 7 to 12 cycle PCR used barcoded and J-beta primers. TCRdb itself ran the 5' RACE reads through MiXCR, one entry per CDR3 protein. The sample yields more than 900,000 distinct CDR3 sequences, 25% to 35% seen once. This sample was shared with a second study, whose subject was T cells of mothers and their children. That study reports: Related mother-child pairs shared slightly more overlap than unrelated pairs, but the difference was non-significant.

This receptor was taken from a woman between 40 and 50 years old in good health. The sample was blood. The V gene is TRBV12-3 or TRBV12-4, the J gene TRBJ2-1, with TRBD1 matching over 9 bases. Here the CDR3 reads CASSLGTGNEQFF. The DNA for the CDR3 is TGTGCCAGCAGTTTGGGGACAGGGAATGAGCAGTTCTTC.